These T cell receptor beta chains were read from a single sample in a study of metastatic and nonmetastatic thyroid tumors. TCRdb re-analyzed the PCR reads using MiXCR. This sample has tens of thousands of clones, with approximately 9.9% found just once. The sequencing sample was made of blood. These receptors all stem from a female donor with papillary thyroid cancer or a benign thyroid nodule (not recorded which). Some clones in this sample may be carry-over from other donors' samples. Each CDR3 is given with its conserved first and last residue. D genes are given only for firm matches. Some rows mark clone size as missing; the rest say once, few, many or name a class of expanded clone.

V,size,J,D,DNA,CDR3
TRBV19,many,TRBJ2-6,NA,TGTGCCAGTAGTATAGCAGGGTCTGGGGCCAACGTCCTGACTTTC,CASSIAGSGANVLTF
TRBV4-1,many,TRBJ2-1,NA,TGCGCCAGCAGCCAAGATTGGCCCGGGATTGGGGGAAATGAGCAGTTCTTC,CASSQDWPGIGGNEQFF
TRBV20-1,many,TRBJ1-5,NA,TGCAGTGCTATATTGGGGAGCAATCAGCCCCAGCATTTT,CSAILGSNQPQHF
TRBV28,many,TRBJ1-1,TRBD1,TGTGCCAGCAGCAGGGGGGGGGACACTGAAGCTTTCTTT,CASSRGGDTEAFF
TRBV24-1,many,TRBJ2-3,TRBD2,TGTGCCACCAGTGATTACAGCGGGAGTAGCTCAGATACGCAGTATTTT,CATSDYSGSSSDTQYF
TRBV6-1,medium-sized,TRBJ1-5,NA,TGTGCCAGCAGCTCCGGGACAAGGTCCCGAAATCAGCCCCAGCATTTT,CASSSGTRSRNQPQHF
TRBV28,many,TRBJ2-3,TRBD2,TGTGCCACACAGACCCAAGGACTAGCGGGGTCTAGCACAGATACGCAGTATTTT,CATQTQGLAGSSTDTQYF
TRBV7-3,many,TRBJ2-1,TRBD2,TGTGCCAGCAGTTGGTTACCGGGGGGCTACAATGAGCAGTTCTTC,CASSWLPGGYNEQFF
TRBV6-4,NA,TRBJ1-1,TRBD1,TGTGCCAGCAGTTACTCGGCAGGGGGCACTGAAGCTTTCTTT,CASSYSAGGTEAFF
TRBV9,NA,TRBJ1-4,TRBD1,TGTGCCAGCAGCGTCCATGGGGACAGTGAAAAACTGTTTTTT,CASSVHGDSEKLFF
TRBV6-5,medium-sized,TRBJ2-7,TRBD1,TGTGCCAGCAGTTACGGACAGGGTGGGTTTTACGAGCAGTACTTC,CASSYGQGGFYEQYF
TRBV6-5,many,TRBJ2-7,NA,TGTGCCAGCAGTTACTCGGGGACTGACAGCTCCTACGAGCAGTACTTC,CASSYSGTDSSYEQYF
TRBV19,many,TRBJ1-5,NA,TGTGCCAGTAGTATAAGGGGGAATCAGCCCCAGCATTTT,CASSIRGNQPQHF
TRBV28,many,TRBJ2-7,TRBD2,TGTGCCAGCAGTTTTGGCCAGCGGGAGGGTTACGAGCAGTACTTC,CASSFGQREGYEQYF
TRBV27,many,TRBJ2-3,NA,TGTGCCAGCAGTGATTGGGTCACAGATACGCAGTATTTT,CASSDWVTDTQYF
TRBV20-1,many,TRBJ1-4,NA,TGCAGTGCCACCCGGGAGGAGAAACTGTTTTTT,CSATREEKLFF
TRBV6-2/TRBV6-3,NA,TRBJ1-1,NA,TGTGCCAGCATTTACTACAATCGGGTGTCTGAAGCTTTCTTT,CASIYYNRVSEAFF
TRBV20-1,many,TRBJ2-5,TRBD2,TGCAGTGCTAGAGATCGGGCGGGAGATGGGGAGACCCAGTACTTC,CSARDRAGDGETQYF
TRBV28,many,TRBJ1-5,TRBD1,TGTGCCAGCAGGGTTACAGGGGGTAGCCATTATAGCAATCAGCCCCAGCATTTT,CASRVTGGSHYSNQPQHF
TRBV11-2,NA,TRBJ2-5,TRBD2,TGTGCCATCAGCTCCGGACTAGCGGGAGTAACGGAGACCCAGTACTTC,CAISSGLAGVTETQYF
TRBV12-3/TRBV12-4,many,TRBJ2-1,NA,TGTGCCAGCAGTTTTGACGGGAGCGGATACAATGAGCAGTTCTTC,CASSFDGSGYNEQFF
TRBV11-3,many,TRBJ2-1,NA,TGTGCCAGCAGCTCAGGCCCGAGTGGGCAGTTCTTC,CASSSGPSGQFF
TRBV14,many,TRBJ2-1,TRBD2,TGTGCCAGCAGCCAAGGACTAGCGGGAGGATACAATGAGCAGTTCTTC,CASSQGLAGGYNEQFF
TRBV20-1,NA,TRBJ2-2,TRBD1,TGCAGTGCTATCACGGACAGGGGCTGGAACACCGGGGAGATGTTTTTT,CSAITDRGWNTGEMFF
TRBV12-3/TRBV12-4,many,TRBJ2-1,NA,TGTGCCAGCACCCCTTCGACTCCGGACCATGAGCAGTTCTTC,CASTPSTPDHEQFF
TRBV19,many,TRBJ2-3,TRBD2,TGTGCCAGTAGTATTACTAGCGGGAAGGGGGATACGCAGTATTTT,CASSITSGKGDTQYF
TRBV7-2,many,TRBJ1-6,NA,TGTGCCAGCAGCTCCGGACAGCAAAGGTCACCCCTCCACTTT,CASSSGQQRSPLHF
TRBV5-1,many,TRBJ1-5,NA,TGCGCCAGCAGCTTACAGTCCGGGAATCAGCCCCAGCATTTT,CASSLQSGNQPQHF
TRBV20-1,many,TRBJ2-1,TRBD1,TGCAGTGCTGGGGCCCGGGACAGGGGACGTCCACAGCAGTTCTTC,CSAGARDRGRPQQFF
TRBV11-3,many,TRBJ1-2,TRBD1,TGTGCCAGCAGCTTATCCTGGGGACAGGGGGAAACCTATGGCTACACCTTC,CASSLSWGQGETYGYTF
TRBV10-2,medium-sized,TRBJ2-2,NA,TGCGCCAGCAGGGGGGGGAACACCGGGGAGCTGTTTTTT,CASRGGNTGELFF
TRBV6-1,many,TRBJ1-5,NA,TGTGCCAGCAGTGAAGGGTCACCCCGAACGCCCCAGCATTTT,CASSEGSPRTPQHF
TRBV29-1,many,TRBJ2-1,TRBD2,TGCAGCGTCGAGGGACTAGCGGGAGAAAATGAGCAGTTCTTC,CSVEGLAGENEQFF
TRBV28,many,TRBJ1-5,NA,TGTGCCAGCAGTCGCGACAGGCTGGATCAGCCCCAGCATTTT,CASSRDRLDQPQHF
TRBV6-4,many,TRBJ2-2,NA,TGTGCCAGCAGTGAATGGGGCACCGGGGAGCTGTTTTTT,CASSEWGTGELFF
TRBV28,many,TRBJ1-5,NA,TGTGCCAGCAGTTTAAACATCTATAGCAATCAGCCCCAGCATTTT,CASSLNIYSNQPQHF
TRBV6-2/TRBV6-3,many,TRBJ2-1,TRBD2,TGTGCCAGCAACAACGACCAGCGGGACCACAATGAGCAGTTCTTC,CASNNDQRDHNEQFF
TRBV5-6,many,TRBJ2-1,TRBD2,TGTGCCAGCAGCACAGGACTAGCGGGAGGGTACAATGAGCAGTTCTTC,CASSTGLAGGYNEQFF
TRBV6-1,medium-sized,TRBJ1-2,NA,TGTGCCTCCCTGGGACCAAGGGAAAACGGCTACACCTTC,CASLGPRENGYTF
TRBV7-3,many,TRBJ2-1,NA,TGTGCCAGCAGCCCTCTCGCGGGAACAAATAATGAGCAGTTCTTC,CASSPLAGTNNEQFF
TRBV7-2,many,TRBJ2-3,NA,TGTGCCAGCAGCTTAGGCGGGCTTAGCACAGATACGCAGTATTTT,CASSLGGLSTDTQYF
TRBV29-1,many,TRBJ2-5,TRBD1,TGCAGCGCGCGGGAGGGACAGGGGGTTTTAAAAGAGACCCAGTACTTC,CSAREGQGVLKETQYF
TRBV5-8,many,TRBJ2-1,NA,TGTGCCAGCAGCTTGGCACAGGGCTGGGGGTTCTTC,CASSLAQGWGFF
TRBV3-1,many,TRBJ1-6,NA,TGTGCCAGCAGCCAGGGGGGTTTGAGGAATTCACCCCTCCACTTT,CASSQGGLRNSPLHF
TRBV7-9,NA,TRBJ1-1,TRBD1,TGTGCCAGCAGCCCCGGACAGGGGTTGCACACTGAAGCTTTCTTT,CASSPGQGLHTEAFF
TRBV28,medium-sized,TRBJ1-6,NA,TGTGCCAGCAGTTTAACGAAATATAATTCACCCCTCCACTTT,CASSLTKYNSPLHF
TRBV28,medium-sized,TRBJ1-2,TRBD1,TGTGCCAGCAGTGAGGGACAGGGGGTAGCTAACTATGGCTACACCTTC,CASSEGQGVANYGYTF
TRBV28,many,TRBJ1-4,NA,TGTGCCAGCAGTTTCAACAGGGCTAATGAAAAACTGTTTTTT,CASSFNRANEKLFF
TRBV5-1,many,TRBJ2-1,NA,TGCGCCAGCAGCACCGATTCTACCCCCAATGAGCAGTTCTTC,CASSTDSTPNEQFF
TRBV20-1,NA,TRBJ2-1,TRBD2,TGCAGTGCTAGAGATCGTACTAGCGGGAGGTACAATGAGCAGTTCTTC,CSARDRTSGRYNEQFF
TRBV29-1,many,TRBJ2-7,TRBD2,TGCAGCGTAGGACTAGCGGGGATATACGAGCAGTACTTC,CSVGLAGIYEQYF
TRBV19,NA,TRBJ2-6,NA,TGTGCCAGTAGTGAAACAGGGCCTGGGGCCAACGTCCTGACTTTC,CASSETGPGANVLTF
TRBV12-5,many,TRBJ2-3,NA,TGTGCTAGTGGTTTCCCTTCAGATACGCAGTATTTT,CASGFPSDTQYF
TRBV24-1,many,TRBJ2-5,NA,TGTGCCACCAGTCTGGGGCCTTGGGAGACCCAGTACTTC,CATSLGPWETQYF
TRBV27,many,TRBJ2-5,TRBD1,TGTGCCAGCAGTTTATTCGGGACAGGGGGCGACTCAGAGACCCAGTACTTC,CASSLFGTGGDSETQYF